One and the same sample provided the 5 T cell receptor beta chains below, sequenced in a study of regulatory T cells in long-lasting Graves disease. HTBI primers from iRepertoire and Arm-PCR of CDR3 regions yielded the TCR beta libraries. TCRdb reanalysed the multiplex PCR reads using MiXCR and keeps one entry per CDR3 protein. Among 580,000 or so distinct CDR3 sequences, about 16% were seen once, and the ten largest hold approximately 12%. The time point here: newly diagnosed GD, antithyroid drugs for less than 3 months. There was RNA extracted from PBMCs, and the TCR library was made from it. This sample also belongs to another study, concerning T cells in Graves' hyperthyroidism and ophthalmopathy.

Sequenced here: peripheral blood mononuclear cells (PBMCs), sampled at new diagnosis, from a patient treated with antithyroid drugs. These receptors were obtained from a man in his late teens or twenties with Graves disease.

At least ten counts were recorded for this clonotype. The chain links TRBV6-1 to TRBJ2-7; D might be TRBD1 (5 bases). The germline V gene has CDR1 MNHNS and CDR2 SASEGT. Trimming cost V 6 bases and J 4 bases, with 10 bases left between them. This CDR3 has 12 residues. The CDR3 here is CASSQQVYEQYF. CDR3 sequence (DNA): TGTGCCAGCAGCCAACAGGTTTACGAGCAGTACTTC.

Worth noting for this clonotype: Mismatch with germline at one junction end may stem from a read error. This rearrangement joins TRBV30 to TRBJ1-1; weak D call: TRBD1 (5 bases). This CDR3 is built from 13 residues. The germline CDR1 and CDR2 sequences are GTSNPN and SVGIG (reference sequence). CDR3 in DNA: TGTGCCTGGCGTGTACAGGCGAACACTGAAGCTTTCTTT. Translation gives CAWRVQANTEAFF.

The gene calls are TRBV20-1 and TRBJ2-3, with D tentatively TRBD1 or TRBD2 (7 bases each). This CDR3 has 13 residues. Germline V CDR1 and CDR2: DFQATT, SNEGSKA (reference sequence). CDR3 residues: CGGGDQGGNVQYF. CDR3 coding DNA: TGCGGTGGGGGGGATCAGGGGGGCAACGTGCAGTATTTT.

This clonotype appeared many times. The chain links TRBV20-1 to TRBJ2-3; TRBD2 aligns across 14 bases. The germline gives CDR1 DFQATT, CDR2 SNEGSKA (reference sequence). Losses at the gene ends were 6 bases for V and 3 bases for J; bases not matched to a gene: 8. This CDR3 contains 16 residues. CDR3 amino acids: CSARLAGGPWTDTQYF. The CDR3 coding sequence is TGCAGTGCGAGACTAGCGGGAGGGCCCTGGACAGATACGCAGTATTTT.

This clonotype showed up just a few times. The chain has TRBV9 and TRBJ2-1; perhaps TRBD2 as D (6 bases). Germline V CDR1 and CDR2: SGDLS, YYNGEE. This CDR3 has 14 amino acids. V was cut by 4 bases and J by 7 bases, with 15 bases left in between. CDR3 DNA sequence: TGTGCCAGCAGCCCATGGTCGGGGAGGAATGAGCAGTTCTTC. This translates into CASSPWSGRNEQFF.